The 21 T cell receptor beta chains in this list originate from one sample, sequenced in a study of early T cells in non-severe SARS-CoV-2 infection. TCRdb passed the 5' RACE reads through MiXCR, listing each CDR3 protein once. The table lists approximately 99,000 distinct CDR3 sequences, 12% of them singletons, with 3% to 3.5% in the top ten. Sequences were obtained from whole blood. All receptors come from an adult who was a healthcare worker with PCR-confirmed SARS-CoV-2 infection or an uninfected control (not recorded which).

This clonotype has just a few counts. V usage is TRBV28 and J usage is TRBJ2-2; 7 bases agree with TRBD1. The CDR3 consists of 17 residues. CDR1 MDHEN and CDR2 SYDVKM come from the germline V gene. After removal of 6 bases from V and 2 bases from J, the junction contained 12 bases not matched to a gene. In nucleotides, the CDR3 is TGTGCCAGCAGCCTTAGGACAGGCGATTCTAACACCGGGGAGCTGTTTTTT. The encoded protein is CASSLRTGDSNTGELFF. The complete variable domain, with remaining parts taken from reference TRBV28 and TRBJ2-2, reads DVKVTQSSRYLVKRTGEKVFLECVQDMDHENMFWYRQDPGLGLRLIYFSYDVKMKEKGDIPEGYSVSREKKERFSLILESASTNQTSMYLCASSLRTGDSNTGELFFGEGSRLTVL.

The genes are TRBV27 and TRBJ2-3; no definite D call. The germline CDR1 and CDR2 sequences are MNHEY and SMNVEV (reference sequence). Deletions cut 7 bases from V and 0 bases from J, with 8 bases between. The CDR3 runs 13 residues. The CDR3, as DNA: TGTGCCAGCACTCACAGCAGCACAGATACGCAGTATTTT. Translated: CASTHSSTDTQYF.

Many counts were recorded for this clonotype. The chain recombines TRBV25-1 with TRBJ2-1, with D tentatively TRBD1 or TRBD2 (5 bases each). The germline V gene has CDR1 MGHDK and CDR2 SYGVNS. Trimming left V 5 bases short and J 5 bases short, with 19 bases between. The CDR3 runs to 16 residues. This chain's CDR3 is CASSTQRGQKNNEQFF. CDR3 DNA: TGTGCCAGCAGTACCCAACGGGGCCAGAAAAACAATGAGCAGTTCTTC.

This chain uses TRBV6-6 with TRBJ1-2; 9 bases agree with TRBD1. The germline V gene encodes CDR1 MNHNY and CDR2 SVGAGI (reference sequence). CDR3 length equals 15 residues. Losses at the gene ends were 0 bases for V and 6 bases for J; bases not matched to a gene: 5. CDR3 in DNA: TGTGCCAGCAGTTACTCTAGGGACAGGGATGATGGCTACACCTTC. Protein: CASSYSRDRDDGYTF.

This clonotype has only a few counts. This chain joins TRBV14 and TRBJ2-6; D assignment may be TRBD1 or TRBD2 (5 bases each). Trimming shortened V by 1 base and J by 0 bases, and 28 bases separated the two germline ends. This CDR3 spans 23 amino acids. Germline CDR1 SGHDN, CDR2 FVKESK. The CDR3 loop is CASSQVAGPWGTRRGSGANVLTF. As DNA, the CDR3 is TGTGCCAGCAGCCAAGTGGCGGGCCCCTGGGGGACCCGTCGTGGCTCTGGGGCCAACGTCCTGACTTTC.

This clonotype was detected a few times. DNA for the CDR3: TGTGCCAGCAGCTTGGTCGACGGATTTCCCGGAGTGACGCAGTATTTT. This codes for CASSLVDGFPGVTQYF. V and J are TRBV5-5 and TRBJ2-3, with D unclear. The V and J ends lost 0 bases and 9 bases respectively, with 20 bases between them. The CDR3 runs to 16 residues. CDR1 is SGHKS, CDR2 YYEKEE, per germline (reference sequence).

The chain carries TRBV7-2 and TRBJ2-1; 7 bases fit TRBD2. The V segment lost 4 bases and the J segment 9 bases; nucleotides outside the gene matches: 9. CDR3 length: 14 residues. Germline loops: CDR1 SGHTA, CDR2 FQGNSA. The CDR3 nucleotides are TGTGCCAGCAGCTACGGACTAGTGTACTCTGAGCAGTTCTTC. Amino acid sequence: CASSYGLVYSEQFF.

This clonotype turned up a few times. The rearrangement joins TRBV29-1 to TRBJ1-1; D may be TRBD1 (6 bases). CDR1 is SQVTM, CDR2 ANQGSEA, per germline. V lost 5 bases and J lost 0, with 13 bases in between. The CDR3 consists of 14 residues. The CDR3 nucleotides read TGCAGCGTTACCCACAGGGTACTGAACACTGAAGCTTTCTTT. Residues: CSVTHRVLNTEAFF. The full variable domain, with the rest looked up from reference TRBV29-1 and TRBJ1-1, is SAVISQKPSRDICQRGTSLTIQCQVDSQVTMMFWYRQQPGQSLTLIATANQGSEATYESGFVIDKFPISRPNLTFSTLTVSNMSPEDSSIYLCSVTHRVLNTEAFFGQGTRLTVV.

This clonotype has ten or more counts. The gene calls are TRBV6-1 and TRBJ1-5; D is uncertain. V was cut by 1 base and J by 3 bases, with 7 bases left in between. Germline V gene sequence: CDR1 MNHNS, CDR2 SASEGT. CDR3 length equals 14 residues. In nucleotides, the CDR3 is TGTGCCAGCAGTGAAGGGGCGAACAATCAGCCCCAGCATTTT. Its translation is CASSEGANNQPQHF.

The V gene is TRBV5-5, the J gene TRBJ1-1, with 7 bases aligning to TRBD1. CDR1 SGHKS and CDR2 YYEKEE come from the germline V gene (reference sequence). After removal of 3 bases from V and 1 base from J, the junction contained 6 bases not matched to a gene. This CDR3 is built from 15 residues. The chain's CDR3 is CASSSLGQPNTEAFF. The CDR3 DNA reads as TGTGCCAGCAGCTCCCTGGGACAGCCGAACACTGAAGCTTTCTTT.

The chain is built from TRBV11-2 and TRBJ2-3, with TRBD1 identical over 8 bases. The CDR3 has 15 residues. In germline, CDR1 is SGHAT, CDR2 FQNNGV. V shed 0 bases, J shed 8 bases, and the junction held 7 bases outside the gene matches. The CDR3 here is CASSLETGAFPTQYF. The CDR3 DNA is TGTGCCAGCAGCTTAGAGACAGGGGCCTTCCCTACGCAGTATTTT.

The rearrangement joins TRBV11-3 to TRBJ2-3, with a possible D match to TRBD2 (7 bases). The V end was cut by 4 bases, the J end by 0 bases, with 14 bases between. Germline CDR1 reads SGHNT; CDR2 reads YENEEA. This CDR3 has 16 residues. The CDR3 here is CASSSLGGPSTDTQYF. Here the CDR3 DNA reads TGTGCCAGCAGCTCCCTCGGGGGGCCCAGCACAGATACGCAGTATTTT.

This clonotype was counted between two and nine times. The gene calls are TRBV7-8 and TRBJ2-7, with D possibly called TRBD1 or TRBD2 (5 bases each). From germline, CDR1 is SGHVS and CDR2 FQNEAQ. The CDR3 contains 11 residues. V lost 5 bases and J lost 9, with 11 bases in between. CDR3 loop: CASSLRGGQYF. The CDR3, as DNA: TGTGCCAGCAGCCTCCGGGGCGGGCAGTACTTC. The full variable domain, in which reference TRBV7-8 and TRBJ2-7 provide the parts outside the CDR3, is GAGVSQSPRYKVAKRGQDVALRCDPISGHVSLFWYQQALGQGPEFLTYFQNEAQLDKSGLPSDRFFAERPEGSVSTLKIQRTQQEDSAVYLCASSLRGGQYFGPGTRLTVT.

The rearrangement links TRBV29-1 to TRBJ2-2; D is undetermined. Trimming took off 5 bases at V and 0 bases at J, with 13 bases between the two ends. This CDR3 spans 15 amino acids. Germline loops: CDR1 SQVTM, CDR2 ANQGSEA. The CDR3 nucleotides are TGCAGCGTTACTGGTCCGAGTTCGAACACCGGGGAGCTGTTTTTT. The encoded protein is CSVTGPSSNTGELFF.

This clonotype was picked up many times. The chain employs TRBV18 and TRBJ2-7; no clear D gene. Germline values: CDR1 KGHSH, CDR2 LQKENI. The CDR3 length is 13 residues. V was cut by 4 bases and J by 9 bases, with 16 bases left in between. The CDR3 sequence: CASSQGLDAGQYF. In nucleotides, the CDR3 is TGTGCCAGCTCACAGGGTCTCGACGCCGGGCAGTACTTC.

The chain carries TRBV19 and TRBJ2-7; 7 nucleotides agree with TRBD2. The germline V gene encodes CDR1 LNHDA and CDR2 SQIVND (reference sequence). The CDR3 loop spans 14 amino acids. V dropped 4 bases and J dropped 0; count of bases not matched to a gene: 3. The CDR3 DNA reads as TGTGCCAGTAGTAGCCGGGACTACTCCTACGAGCAGTACTTC. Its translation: CASSSRDYSYEQYF.

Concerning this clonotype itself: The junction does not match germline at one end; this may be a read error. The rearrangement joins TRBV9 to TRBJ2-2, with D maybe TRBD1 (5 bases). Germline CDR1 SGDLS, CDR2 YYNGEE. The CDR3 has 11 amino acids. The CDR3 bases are TGCGACAGATGGTCCCCCGGGGAGCTGTTTTTT. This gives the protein CDRWSPGELFF.

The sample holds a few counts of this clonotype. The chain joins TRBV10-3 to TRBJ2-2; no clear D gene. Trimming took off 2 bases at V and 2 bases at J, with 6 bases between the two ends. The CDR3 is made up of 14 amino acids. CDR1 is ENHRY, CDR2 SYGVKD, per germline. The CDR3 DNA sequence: TGTGCCATCAGTGAGGGGGATAACACCGGGGAGCTGTTTTTT. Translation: CAISEGDNTGELFF.

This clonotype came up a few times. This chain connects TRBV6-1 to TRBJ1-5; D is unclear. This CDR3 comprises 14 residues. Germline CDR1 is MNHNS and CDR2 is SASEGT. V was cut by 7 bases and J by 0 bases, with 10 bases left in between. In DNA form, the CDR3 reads TGTGCCAGCACAAAAGGATATAGCAATCAGCCCCAGCATTTT. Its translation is CASTKGYSNQPQHF.

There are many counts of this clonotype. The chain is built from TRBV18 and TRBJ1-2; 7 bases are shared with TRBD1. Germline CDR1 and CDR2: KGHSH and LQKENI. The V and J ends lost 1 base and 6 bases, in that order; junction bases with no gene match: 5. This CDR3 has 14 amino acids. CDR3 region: CASSPREQGNGYTF. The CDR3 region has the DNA TGTGCCAGCTCACCACGAGAACAGGGGAATGGCTACACCTTC.

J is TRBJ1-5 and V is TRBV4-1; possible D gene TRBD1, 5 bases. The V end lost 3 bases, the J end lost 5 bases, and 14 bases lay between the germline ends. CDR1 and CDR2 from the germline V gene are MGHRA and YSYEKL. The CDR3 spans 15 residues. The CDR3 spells CASSHLDRLYQPQHF. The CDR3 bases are TGCGCCAGCAGCCACCTTGACAGACTTTATCAGCCCCAGCATTTT.